Shown below are 14 T cell receptor beta chains from a single sample sequenced in a study of T cells in Graves' hyperthyroidism and ophthalmopathy. It was RNA transcripts that yielded the amplified TCR beta CDR3 regions. Carried out on the TCR CDR3, a first-round RT-PCR used the HTBI primer set. TCRdb itself ran the multiplex PCR reads through MiXCR, one entry per CDR3 protein. Of about 700,000 distinct CDR3 sequences detected, 45% appear once; the ten largest clones hold approximately 6.8%. The sequencing input was peripheral blood or thyroid tissue (not recorded which). These TCRs come from an adult man with Graves' disease, either hyperthyroidism or ophthalmopathy (not recorded which).

Ten or more counts support this clonotype. This chain connects TRBV6-5 to TRBJ2-5, with D perhaps matching TRBD2 (6 bases). V dropped 6 bases and J dropped 5 bases, with 13 bases sitting between them. CDR3 length equals 13 residues. The germline V gene encodes CDR1 MNHEY and CDR2 SVGAGI. CDR3 protein: CASRALARETQYF. Here the CDR3 DNA reads TGTGCCAGCAGGGCTCTAGCGAGGGAGACCCAGTACTTC.

This clonotype occurred many times. V gene TRBV2 combines with J gene TRBJ2-5, with a weak D call TRBD2 (6 bases). The CDR3 is 14 amino acids. The ends were cut back, 6 bases at V and 1 base at J, with 12 bases in the middle. Germline lookup yields CDR1 SNHLY and CDR2 FYNNEI. The CDR3 nucleotides are TGTGCCAGCAGCGGGGGACGGTCCCAAGAGACCCAGTACTTC. Protein: CASSGGRSQETQYF. The variable domain in full, completed from reference TRBV2 and TRBJ2-5, reads EPEVTQTPSHQVTQMGQEVILRCVPISNHLYFYWYRQILGQKVEFLVSFYNNEISEKSEIFDDQFSVERPDGSNFTLKIRSTKLEDSAMYFCASSGGRSQETQYFGPGTRLLVL.

This clonotype was counted ten times or more. V gene TRBV7-3 combines with J gene TRBJ2-7; D perhaps matches TRBD1 (5 bases). Germline V CDR1 and CDR2: SGHTA, FQGTGA. The CDR3 totals 12 residues. V was clipped by 5 bases and J by 7 bases, with 12 bases between them. The CDR3 reads CASSPQGGEQYF. The CDR3 nucleotides are TGTGCCAGCAGCCCTCAGGGCGGAGAGCAGTACTTC.

The chain's CDR3 is CASSLQVHQDSPLHF. As DNA, the CDR3 is TGCGCCAGCAGCTTACAGGTCCACCAGGATTCACCCCTCCACTTT. The V and J genes are TRBV5-1 and TRBJ1-6; D perhaps matches TRBD1 (5 bases). Germline V gives CDR1 SGHRS, CDR2 YFSETQ. The CDR3 runs to 15 residues. V lost 2 bases to trimming and J lost 8 bases, with 14 bases between them.

This clonotype has ten or more counts. The chain is built from TRBV2 and TRBJ2-7; D is perhaps TRBD2 (6 bases). Germline values: CDR1 SNHLY, CDR2 FYNNEI. The germline V and J ends were trimmed by 4 bases and 9 bases, with 16 bases remaining between them. The CDR3 length is 13 residues. CDR3 loop: CASSVGSQDGQYF. CDR3 bases: TGTGCCAGCAGTGTCGGGAGCCAGGACGGGCAGTACTTC.

This clonotype was seen more than once but under ten times. This sequence joins TRBV3-1 and TRBJ1-5, with D unresolved. With 1 base removed from V and 6 bases from J, the gap between germline ends came to 10 bases. Looked up from germline, CDR1 is LGHDT and CDR2 is YNNKEL (reference sequence). There are 14 residues in the CDR3. The CDR3: CASSQGEVSQPQHF. Here the CDR3 DNA reads TGTGCCAGCAGCCAAGGGGAAGTCTCTCAGCCCCAGCATTTT. The variable domain in full, with the rest retrieved from reference TRBV3-1 and TRBJ1-5, is DTAVSQTPKYLVTQMGNDKSIKCEQNLGHDTMYWYKQDSKKFLKIMFSYNNKELIINETVPNRFSPKSPDKAHLNLHINSLELGDSAVYFCASSQGEVSQPQHFGDGTRLSIL.

In its sample, this clonotype was seen many times. This sequence joins TRBV7-8 and TRBJ1-6; 7 bases are a match to TRBD1. The V gene end was trimmed by 5 bases and the J gene end by 14 bases; junction bases not matched to a gene: 12. From germline, CDR1 is SGHVS and CDR2 FQNEAQ. This CDR3 region has 14 residues. The DNA for the CDR3 is TGTGCCAGCAGCGTCGACAGGGCAGCGAATTCCCTCCACTTT. As protein: CASSVDRAANSLHF. The whole variable domain, remainder taken from reference TRBV7-8 and TRBJ1-6, is GAGVSQSPRYKVAKRGQDVALRCDPISGHVSLFWYQQALGQGPEFLTYFQNEAQLDKSGLPSDRFFAERPEGSVSTLKIQRTQQEDSAVYLCASSVDRAANSLHFGNGTRLTVT.

Concerning this clonotype itself: Being one base from a much bigger clone, this may be a read error. The genes are TRBV7-2 and TRBJ2-7, with D maybe TRBD2 (6 bases). The CDR3 contains 15 residues. The germline V gene has CDR1 SGHTA and CDR2 FQGNSA. The CDR3 sequence: CASSLLWGLDYGQYF. CDR3 coding DNA: TGTGCCAGCAGCTTATTATGGGGCCTGGACTACGGGCAGTACTTC.

The J gene is TRBJ1-2, the V gene TRBV7-2; 7 bases match TRBD1. Germline assignment: CDR1 SGHTA and CDR2 FQGNSA. This CDR3 is built from 14 residues. Trimming removed 5 bases from V and 5 bases from J; junction bases left unmatched: 8. CDR3 bases: TGTGCCAGCAGCCCAAGGGACAGACGATATGGCTACACCTTC. Its translation: CASSPRDRRYGYTF.

Concerning this clonotype: Since a much larger clone is just one base distant, this may be a read error. CDR3 DNA sequence: TGCAGCGTTGAGGGGTGGGAAGCAACTAATGGAAAACTGTTTTTT. Residues: CSVEGWEATNGKLFF. J is TRBJ1-4 and V is TRBV29-1; D ambiguous. Germline V gives CDR1 SQVTM, CDR2 ANQGSEA. CDR3 length: 15 amino acids.

The rearrangement joins TRBV29-1 to TRBJ1-2, with 7 bases fitting TRBD1. From germline, CDR1 is SQVTM and CDR2 ANQGSEA. This CDR3 comprises 13 residues. With 6 bases clipped from V and 3 bases from J, the junction kept 7 bases outside the gene matches. CDR3 amino acids: CSVQTGMDYGYTF. DNA for the CDR3: TGCAGCGTCCAGACAGGGATGGACTATGGCTACACCTTC.

The chain recombines TRBV10-2 with TRBJ2-7; 7 nucleotides align to TRBD1. Germline loops: CDR1 WSHSY, CDR2 SAAADI. With V trimmed by 9 bases and J by 3 bases, 11 bases remained unmatched. CDR3 size: 14 residues. CDR3 DNA: TGCGCCAGTACAGAGGGGGACAGCGACTACGAGCAGTACTTC. It translates to CASTEGDSDYEQYF.

Many counts were recorded for this clonotype. V and J are TRBV12-3 or TRBV12-4 and TRBJ1-6; a weak D match, TRBD1 (5 bases). The CDR3 is made up of 15 amino acids. Trimming removed 3 bases at V and 9 bases at J, with 15 bases between. CDR3 protein: CASSLQARGSSPLHF. CDR3 DNA sequence: TGTGCCAGCAGTTTGCAGGCGCGGGGGAGTTCACCCCTCCACTTT.

As regards this clonotype: This may arise from a read error, as a much more abundant clone is one base away. This sequence joins TRBV9 and TRBJ1-5, with a weak D call TRBD1 (5 bases). This CDR3 is built from 13 residues. Per germline, CDR1 SGDLS and CDR2 YYNGEE. V lost 2 bases and J 6 bases, leaving 9 bases between the germline ends. CDR3 in amino acids: CASSVGDGQPQHF. The DNA of the CDR3 is TGTGCCAGCAGCGTGGGGGACGGTCAGCCCCAGCATTTT. Full variable domain (rest looked up from reference TRBV9 and TRBJ1-5): DSGVTQTPKHLITATGQRVTLRCSPRSGDLSVYWYQQSLDQGLQFLIQYYNGEERAKGNILERFSAQQFPDLHSELNLSSLELGDSALYFCASSVGDGQPQHFGDGTRLSIL.